This TCR beta chain was sequenced for a study of PD-L1 blockade in urothelial cancer. Repertoires were generated with immunoSEQ multiplex PCR, while TCRdb's copy carries only in-frame clones and drops some. The table records 72,000 or so clones, more than 75% of them present only once. The CDR3 is made up of 13 amino acids. V lost 6 bases, J lost 5 bases, and 14 bases lay in between. CDR1 and CDR2 (germline): SGHDN, FVKESK. Documented time point: pretreatment peripheral blood. The sample holds one count of this clone. Source: PBMCs, taken around atezolizumab (anti-PD-L1) treatment. The chain carries TRBV14 and TRBJ2-7; tentatively, D is TRBD1 (5 bases). The sequence came from a man between 60 and 75 years old with urothelial cancer. The CDR3: CASSNRSLDEQYF. CDR3 sequence (DNA): TGTGCCAGCAGTAACAGGAGTTTAGACGAGCAGTACTTC.